The 29 T cell receptor beta chains in this list originate from one sample, sequenced in a study of CD8+ T cells in alopecia areata. Described treatment: oral pan-JAK inhibitor, 5-10 mg twice daily. Extraction of RNA preceded its reverse transcription into cDNA, which served as the sequencing template. The data were produced by immunoSEQ multiplex PCR, yet TCRdb's version contains in-frame clones alone and is incomplete. This sample has around 270,000 clones, with roughly 64% found just once. The sample in question was CD4+ T cells sorted from blood, obtained at week 24, from a patient treated with tofacitinib. These receptors all stem from a human donor with alopecia areata.

The chain couples TRBV11-1 to TRBJ1-6; D unclear. This CDR3 contains 15 residues. Trimming stripped 5 bases from V and 10 bases from J, with 18 bases between. In germline, CDR1 is SGHAT, CDR2 FQDESV (reference sequence). Written as DNA, the CDR3 is TGTGCCAGCAGCGCAAGTCGTAGGGATTTCTCACCCCTCCACTTT. It translates to CASSASRRDFSPLHF.

The chain couples TRBV5-6 to TRBJ2-5; D might be TRBD1 or TRBD2, each matching 6 bases. Germline CDR1 and CDR2: SGHDT and YYEEEE. The CDR3 consists of 17 residues. The V gene lost 2 bases and the J gene lost 1 base, with 18 bases spanning the gap. CDR3 loop: CASSFPTGRGVQETQYF. In DNA, the CDR3 is TGTGCCAGCAGCTTTCCAACAGGGCGCGGGGTCCAAGAGACCCAGTACTTC.

The chain links TRBV10-2 to TRBJ2-5, with TRBD1 as a possible D gene (6 bases). CDR3 length: 15 amino acids. Germline assignment: CDR1 WSHSY and CDR2 SAAADI. The V end lost 3 bases, the J end lost 5 bases, and 16 bases lay between the germline ends. This CDR3 is CASSDRARGYETQYF. The CDR3 DNA is TGCGCCAGCAGTGACCGGGCCAGGGGATACGAGACCCAGTACTTC.

The J gene is TRBJ2-5, the V gene TRBV7-9; weak D call: TRBD1 (6 bases). Germline CDR1 SEHNR, CDR2 FQNEAQ (reference sequence). V lost 3 bases and J 5 bases, leaving 10 bases between the germline ends. The CDR3 is 13 residues long. The CDR3 nucleotides read TGTGCCAGCAGCTTCGAGGGGGTTGAGACCCAGTACTTC. Translation: CASSFEGVETQYF.

V is TRBV4-1 and J is TRBJ1-1; a weak D match, TRBD1 (6 bases). Germline V gene lookup returns CDR1 MGHRA and CDR2 YSYEKL. The CDR3 runs 14 residues. The V end lost 2 bases, the J end lost 10 bases, and 17 bases lay between the germline ends. The CDR3 spells CASSQNPLEGGAFF. For the CDR3, the DNA is TGCGCCAGCAGCCAAAACCCTCTCGAGGGGGGAGCTTTCTTT.

V gene TRBV10-2 combines with J gene TRBJ2-3; 10 bases agree with TRBD2. The germline CDR1 and CDR2 sequences are WSHSY and SAAADI. V dropped 1 base and J dropped 1; count of bases not matched to a gene: 5. The length of the CDR3 is 17 residues. The CDR3 sequence: CASSEFLAGGGTDTQYF. The CDR3 DNA is TGCGCCAGCAGTGAGTTTTTAGCGGGGGGCGGCACAGATACGCAGTATTTT.

The chain uses TRBV30 and TRBJ2-3; 8 positions agree with TRBD1. J lost 4 bases, V lost 4 bases, and 10 bases had no gene match. The CDR3 runs 15 residues. Germline-derived CDR1 and CDR2 are GTSNPN and SVGIG (reference sequence). Here the CDR3 DNA reads TGTGCCTGGACGAGGGACAGGATCGGAGCAGATACGCAGTATTTT. Protein product: CAWTRDRIGADTQYF.

The chain has TRBV7-2 and TRBJ2-5; 7 nucleotides line up with TRBD2. The junction had 2 bases not matched to a gene; V was cut back by 3 bases and J by 1 base. This CDR3 has 14 residues. Germline CDR1 SGHTA, CDR2 FQGNSA. DNA of the CDR3: TGTGCCAGCAGCTTCACGGGGGGCCAAGAGACCCAGTACTTC. It is translated as CASSFTGGQETQYF.

The J gene is TRBJ1-5, the V gene TRBV6-1; perhaps TRBD1 as D (6 bases). Trimming cost V 8 bases and J 3 bases, with 11 bases left between them. The CDR3 extends over 13 amino acids. CDR1 MNHNS and CDR2 SASEGT come from the germline V gene. CDR3 in DNA: TGTGCCAGCCGGACAGCTCTCAATCAGCCCCAGCATTTT. Translated: CASRTALNQPQHF.

The chain employs TRBV25-1 and TRBJ2-5; 7 bases are shared with TRBD1. The V gene's germline CDR1 is MGHDK and CDR2 SYGVNS. The trim removed 4 bases at V and 1 base at J, leaving 6 bases unmatched. The length of the CDR3 is 15 residues. This chain's CDR3 is CASSGGQSAQETQYF. The CDR3 DNA follows: TGTGCCAGCAGTGGGGGACAGTCTGCCCAAGAGACCCAGTACTTC.

This clone was detected only a few times. CDR3 protein: CAWRSRDSSYEQYF. In nucleotides, the CDR3 is TGTGCCTGGAGGAGCCGGGACAGCTCCTACGAGCAGTACTTC. V is TRBV30 and J is TRBJ2-7, with 7 bases identical to TRBD1. Germline V CDR1 and CDR2: GTSNPN, SVGIG (reference sequence). Trimming removed 3 bases from V and 0 bases from J; junction bases left unmatched: 5. The CDR3 loop spans 14 amino acids.

This clone has just a few counts. The chain combines TRBV27 with TRBJ2-7, with 11 bases identical to TRBD1. The CDR3 contains 14 residues. The ends lost 6 bases at V and 5 bases at J; junction bases unmatched: 6. In germline, CDR1 is MNHEY, CDR2 SMNVEV (reference sequence). This chain's CDR3 is CASSRPDRGHEQYF. Here the CDR3 DNA reads TGTGCCAGCAGCCGGCCGGACAGGGGGCACGAGCAGTACTTC.

The chain couples TRBV2 to TRBJ1-4; D possibly corresponds to TRBD1 (5 bases). V gave up 4 bases and J gave up 0 bases, with 15 bases separating them. The CDR3 has 17 amino acids. Germline-derived CDR1 and CDR2 are SNHLY and FYNNEI. The CDR3 region has the DNA TGTGCCAGCAGTGGTGTTGAGGGGCTCGCAACTAATGAAAAACTGTTTTTT. This translates into CASSGVEGLATNEKLFF.

CDR3 sequence reads: CASSFLAGGAATGYTF. CDR3 nucleotide sequence: TGTGCCAGCAGCTTTCTCGCTGGCGGGGCCGCAACAGGCTACACCTTC. The chain combines TRBV11-2 with TRBJ1-2; D is possibly TRBD1 (5 bases). This CDR3 comprises 16 residues. Trimming stripped 3 bases from V and 8 bases from J, with 22 bases between. Per germline, CDR1 SGHAT and CDR2 FQNNGV.

A remark on this clone: Distinct nucleotide sequences in the sample also encode this CDR3. This sequence joins TRBV5-1 and TRBJ2-2; D gene ambiguous. V shed 2 bases and J shed 2 bases, with 1 base lying between them. Germline V gives CDR1 SGHRS, CDR2 YFSETQ. There are 12 residues in the CDR3. Written as DNA, the CDR3 is TGCGCCAGCAGCTTCAACACCGGGGAGCTGTTTTTT. Amino acids: CASSFNTGELFF.

In the case of this clone: Additional DNA sequences in this sample encode the identical CDR3. The V and J genes are TRBV30 and TRBJ2-4, with D hard to call. The CDR3 loop spans 11 amino acids. The V end was cut by 4 bases, the J end by 1 base, with 2 bases between. The germline V gene has CDR1 GTSNPN and CDR2 SVGIG (reference sequence). CDR3 bases: TGTGCCTGGACGGCCAAAAACATTCAGTACTTC. Amino acids: CAWTAKNIQYF.

This clone showed up just a few times. V usage is TRBV11-2 and J usage is TRBJ1-2, with D tentatively TRBD1 (5 bases). Trimming pared 4 bases from V and 7 bases from J, leaving 13 bases between. This CDR3 has 13 amino acids. From germline, CDR1 is SGHAT and CDR2 FQNNGV. The CDR3 spells CASSSRTGLGYTF. CDR3 coding DNA: TGTGCCAGCAGCTCCCGAACGGGGCTTGGCTACACCTTC.

The V call is TRBV25-1, the J call TRBJ2-6, with D perhaps matching TRBD1 or TRBD2 (5 bases each). This CDR3 has 16 residues. Trimming stripped 3 bases from V and 2 bases from J, with 11 bases between. Germline CDR1 MGHDK, CDR2 SYGVNS. The DNA for the CDR3 is TGTGCCAGCAGTGACCTCGTGGGGGCTGGGGCCAACGTCCTGACTTTC. It codes for CASSDLVGAGANVLTF.

The chain combines TRBV9 with TRBJ1-6; D call uncertain. Germline V lookup: CDR1 SGDLS, CDR2 YYNGEE. Trimming removed 0 bases from V and 7 bases from J, with 11 bases in between. CDR3 length equals 15 residues. CDR3 in amino acids: CASSVGFAMNSPLHF. The CDR3 DNA reads as TGTGCCAGCAGCGTAGGGTTCGCAATGAATTCACCCCTCCACTTT.

The rearrangement links TRBV29-1 to TRBJ2-7, with D uncertain. CDR1 is SQVTM, CDR2 ANQGSEA, per germline. V dropped 4 bases and J dropped 0 bases, with 13 bases sitting between them. This CDR3 is 14 amino acids long. CDR3 DNA sequence: TGCAGCGTTGCAAGGGCAGACCGCTCCTACGAGCAGTACTTC. Residues: CSVARADRSYEQYF.

The chain uses TRBV12-5 and TRBJ2-1; TRBD1 agrees at 11 bases. J lost 0 bases, V lost 6 bases, and 16 bases had no gene match. Germline assignment: CDR1 LGHNT and CDR2 FRNRAP. The CDR3 covers 20 residues. The CDR3 coding sequence is TGTGCTAGTGGAAGACCCCCGGGACAGGGGGGGACTAGCTCCTACAATGAGCAGTTCTTC. This sequence encodes CASGRPPGQGGTSSYNEQFF.

The chain uses TRBV7-2 and TRBJ2-5, with 9 bases identical to TRBD2. The CDR3 length is 16 residues. Germline CDR1 reads SGHTA; CDR2 reads FQGNSA. The trim removed 5 bases at V and 4 bases at J, leaving 11 bases unmatched. CDR3 DNA sequence: TGTGCCAGCAGCCTACTCCAAGCGGGGGGCGGAGAGACCCAGTACTTC. As protein: CASSLLQAGGGETQYF.

The chain combines TRBV19 with TRBJ1-5; the match to TRBD1 covers 8 bases. The V and J ends lost 6 bases and 5 bases, in that order; junction bases with no gene match: 6. Germline loops: CDR1 LNHDA, CDR2 SQIVND (reference sequence). This CDR3 has 14 amino acids. The CDR3 region is CASSPDRAYQPQHF. In DNA form, the CDR3 reads TGTGCCAGTAGCCCGGACAGGGCTTATCAGCCCCAGCATTTT.

The chain couples TRBV7-3 to TRBJ2-1; possible D gene TRBD2, 5 bases. V was trimmed by 5 bases and J by 8 bases, leaving 28 bases between them. Germline values: CDR1 SGHTA, CDR2 FQGTGA. This CDR3 comprises 18 residues. CDR3 loop: CASSVDGRGYPGDDEQFF. CDR3 nucleotides: TGTGCCAGCAGCGTGGACGGACGCGGGTACCCAGGTGACGATGAGCAGTTCTTC. Using reference TRBV7-3 and TRBJ2-1 for the parts outside the CDR3, the full variable domain is GAGVSQTPSNKVTEKGKYVELRCDPISGHTALYWYRQSLGQGPEFLIYFQGTGAADDSGLPNDRFFAVRPEGSVSTLKIQRTERGDSAVYLCASSVDGRGYPGDDEQFFGPGTRLTVL.

Remarks on this clone: Germline is not matched at one junction end, which may reflect a read error. The rearrangement links TRBV29-1 to TRBJ1-2; D is unclear. CDR3 size: 12 residues. CDR1 SQVTM and CDR2 ANQGSEA come from the germline V gene. In nucleotides, the CDR3 is TGCAGCGTTGAAAGGAGCGATTCGGCAAGAGCCTTC. This codes for CSVERSDSARAF.

This clone was counted a few times. The V call is TRBV15, the J call TRBJ2-3; tentatively, D is TRBD2 (5 bases). Germline loops: CDR1 LNHNV, CDR2 YYDKDF (reference sequence). The CDR3 length is 16 residues. V was trimmed by 1 base and J by 1 base, leaving 12 bases between them. The CDR3 DNA reads as TGTGCCACCAGCAGAGGAGGGTCCGGGGGCACAGATACGCAGTATTTT. Translated, it gives CATSRGGSGGTDTQYF.

The CDR3 reads CATSRDLGRPGPQHF. DNA for the CDR3: TGTGCCACCAGCAGAGATTTAGGGCGGCCCGGTCCCCAGCATTTT. This chain links TRBV15 with TRBJ1-5; D is unclear. The germline V gene encodes CDR1 LNHNV and CDR2 YYDKDF (reference sequence). CDR3 length: 15 amino acids. V lost 0 bases to trimming and J lost 10 bases, with 16 bases between them. The variable domain in full, completed from reference TRBV15 and TRBJ1-5, reads DAMVIQNPRYQVTQFGKPVTLSCSQTLNHNVMYWYQQKSSQAPKLLFHYYDKDFNNEADTPDNFQSRRPNTSFCFLDIRSPGLGDTAMYLCATSRDLGRPGPQHFGDGTRLSIL.

The V and J genes are TRBV19 and TRBJ2-7; 7 positions match TRBD1. CDR1 LNHDA and CDR2 SQIVND come from the germline V gene (reference sequence). Trimming at V came to 4 bases and at J to 1 base, leaving 1 base not matched to a gene. This CDR3 spans 13 amino acids. CDR3 region: CASSKQGSYEQYF. CDR3 DNA sequence: TGTGCCAGTAGTAAACAGGGGTCCTACGAGCAGTACTTC.

The chain links TRBV30 to TRBJ2-3; maybe TRBD2 (7 bases). Germline loops: CDR1 GTSNPN, CDR2 SVGIG (reference sequence). The CDR3 has 16 amino acids. The V end was cut by 3 bases, the J end by 1 base, with 17 bases between. CDR3 nucleotides: TGTGCCTGGAGCCTAGGTGGGGGGGCAGGCACAGATACGCAGTATTTT. Protein: CAWSLGGGAGTDTQYF.